This passage covers 5 T cell receptor beta chains from one sample sequenced in a study of blood T cell repertoires in COVID-19. Libraries were prepared by immunoSEQ multiplex PCR; TCRdb keeps only in-frame clonotypes and omits some of them. The data contain approximately 300,000 clones, 90% of them singletons. The sequencing input was peripheral blood. The receptor set was obtained from a woman younger than 45 with COVID-19, enrolled during active disease.

V gene TRBV7-2 combines with J gene TRBJ2-7; the D gene is possibly TRBD1 (5 bases). Germline assignment: CDR1 SGHTA and CDR2 FQGNSA. The V and J ends lost 3 bases and 2 bases respectively, with 5 bases between them. The CDR3 covers 12 residues. The CDR3 region is CASSLTAYEQYF. The CDR3 DNA sequence: TGTGCCAGCAGCTTGACAGCCTACGAGCAGTACTTC.

CDR3 sequence reads: CATSDTRGSGTDTQYF. CDR3 coding DNA: TGTGCCACCAGTGATACTAGAGGGAGTGGAACAGATACGCAGTATTTT. V gene TRBV24-1 combines with J gene TRBJ2-3; weak D call: TRBD2 (5 bases). V lost 3 bases to trimming and J lost 3 bases, with 15 bases between them. The CDR3 is made up of 16 amino acids. Per germline, CDR1 KGHDR and CDR2 SFDVKD.

This clone was counted between two and nine times. Here the CDR3 reads CASSVVDRPSYEQYF. For the CDR3, the DNA is TGTGCCAGCAGCGTAGTGGACAGGCCATCCTACGAGCAGTACTTC. The chain couples TRBV9 to TRBJ2-7; 7 bases fit TRBD1. Germline lookup yields CDR1 SGDLS and CDR2 YYNGEE. V lost 0 bases, J lost 1 base, and 4 bases stayed unmatched. CDR3 size: 15 residues.

The chain couples TRBV6-5 to TRBJ2-2; D ambiguous. In germline, CDR1 is MNHEY, CDR2 SVGAGI. The length of the CDR3 is 14 residues. V was shortened by 6 bases and J by 6 bases, with 14 bases between the two germline ends. The CDR3 DNA sequence: TGTGCCAGCAGGACCGCGGCTGGGTCCGGGGAGCTGTTTTTT. Translating gives CASRTAAGSGELFF.

V usage is TRBV11-2 and J usage is TRBJ2-7, with D tentatively TRBD1 (6 bases). Germline V gene lookup returns CDR1 SGHAT and CDR2 FQNNGV. V lost 6 bases, J lost 0 bases, and 18 bases lay in between. CDR3 length: 16 residues. The CDR3 here is CASRHIGTSSSYEQYF. The CDR3, as DNA: TGTGCCAGCAGGCATATCGGGACATCGAGCTCCTACGAGCAGTACTTC. The variable domain in full, with the rest retrieved from reference TRBV11-2 and TRBJ2-7, is EAGVAQSPRYKIIEKRQSVAFWCNPISGHATLYWYQQILGQGPKLLIQFQNNGVVDDSQLPKDRFSAERLKGVDSTLKIQPAKLEDSAVYLCASRHIGTSSSYEQYFGPGTRLTVT.